These 25 T cell receptor beta chains were sequenced from one sample in a study of glioma-infiltrating T cells. TCR alpha and beta CDR3 regions were amplified from RNA using iRepertoire nested multiplex PCR. TCRdb re-derived calls from the multiplex PCR reads in MiXCR, one entry per CDR3 protein. The table records fewer than 4,000 distinct CDR3 sequences, around 92% of them present only once. Sequencing was done on a sample of glioma tissue, nonneoplastic brain tissue, or PBMCs (not recorded which). Source of these receptors: a human donor with low-grade glioma or glioblastoma, undergoing nonglioma brain surgery, or in good health (not recorded which).

As to this clonotype: This beta chain is off target for a library built for alpha chains, so its abundance means little. The rearrangement uses TRBV6-1 and TRBJ2-7; D uncertain. Germline V gene lookup returns CDR1 MNHNS and CDR2 SASEGT. V lost 6 bases to trimming and J lost 7 bases, with 4 bases between them. This CDR3 has 9 residues. DNA for the CDR3: TGTGCCAGCAGGAGAGAGCAGTACGTC. This codes for CASRREQYV.

This clonotype was counted only a few times. This beta chain is off target for a library built for alpha chains, so its abundance means little. V is TRBV27 and J is TRBJ2-5, with a weak D call TRBD2 (6 bases). The germline V and J ends were trimmed by 6 bases and 1 base, with 12 bases remaining between them. The V gene's germline CDR1 is MNHEY and CDR2 SMNVEV (reference sequence). This CDR3 region has 14 residues. CDR3 protein: CASRRLATQETQYF. The CDR3 nucleotides read TGTGCCAGCAGAAGGCTAGCGACCCAAGAGACCCAGTACTTC.

In regard to this clonotype: At one end, the junction sequence differs from germline, possibly due to a read error. Because the library targeted alpha chains, this beta chain is an off-target read whose size means little. The chain has TRBV10-3 and TRBJ1-1; D is ambiguous. The CDR3 is made up of 16 amino acids. Germline V lookup: CDR1 ENHRY, CDR2 SYGVKD. The CDR3 protein is CASSLLSSTPRTEAFF. Written as DNA, the CDR3 is TGTGCCAGCAGTTTACTGAGTTCAACCCCGAGGACTGAAGCTTTCTTT.

Remarks on this clonotype: The library was designed around alpha chains, so this beta chain is a stray read whose abundance carries little weight. The rearrangement joins TRBV27 to TRBJ2-1; the D gene is possibly TRBD2 (6 bases). This CDR3 has 18 amino acids. In germline, CDR1 is MNHEY, CDR2 SMNVEV (reference sequence). The CDR3 spells CVSSLRVLADSSYNEQFF. As DNA, the CDR3 is TGTGTTAGCAGTTTAAGGGTACTAGCTGATAGCTCCTACAATGAGCAGTTCTTC.

On this clonotype itself: Mismatch with germline at one junction end may stem from a read error. This beta chain came through as a stray read in a library set up for alpha chains, and its size says little. The J gene is TRBJ1-3, the V gene TRBV7-9, with D unresolved. Germline V gene data show CDR1 as SEHNR and CDR2 as FQNEAQ (reference sequence). The CDR3 is made up of 17 amino acids. The CDR3 DNA sequence: TGCGCCAGCAGCCCCTTAGCCTCTGACATCTCTGGAAACACCATATATTTT. This codes for CASSPLASDISGNTIYF.

Remarks on this clonotype: This beta chain turned up in a library designed for alpha chains; as an off-target read, its abundance says little. CDR3 sequence reads: CASRGISATGFEAFF. Written as DNA, the CDR3 is TGTGCCAGCCGGGGTATATCAGCGACAGGTTTTGAAGCTTTCTTT. V gene TRBV27 combines with J gene TRBJ1-1, with D possibly matching TRBD1 (6 bases). V shed 8 bases and J shed 7 bases, with 23 bases lying between them. CDR3 length: 15 amino acids. The germline V gene encodes CDR1 MNHEY and CDR2 SMNVEV (reference sequence).

About this clonotype itself: For a library built for alpha chains, this beta chain is a stray read; little rests on its size. The chain recombines TRBV20-1 with TRBJ2-1, with 8 bases that match TRBD2. There are 14 residues in the CDR3. The ends lost 2 bases at V and 10 bases at J; junction bases unmatched: 10. Germline V lookup: CDR1 DFQATT, CDR2 SNEGSKA (reference sequence). DNA for the CDR3: TGCAGTGCTAGACCCGGGGAGGGGACTAGGGAGCAGTTCTTC. This codes for CSARPGEGTREQFF.

Points on this clonotype: This beta chain is a stray read from a library made for alpha chains; its abundance is not meaningful. In DNA, the CDR3 is TGTGCCAGCAGCCGGACAGGTGGCACTGAAGCTTTCTTT. Protein: CASSRTGGTEAFF. The chain has TRBV7-9 and TRBJ1-1, with TRBD1 matching over 7 bases. The germline V gene has CDR1 SEHNR and CDR2 FQNEAQ (reference sequence). The CDR3 totals 13 residues. Losses at the gene ends were 5 bases for V and 4 bases for J; bases not matched to a gene: 4.

This clonotype was seen just once. Germline is not matched at one junction end, which may reflect a read error. This beta chain was picked up by a library intended for alpha chains and is off target, so its count carries little meaning. The chain uses TRBV10-1 and TRBJ2-7; possibly TRBD2 for D (5 bases). There are 12 residues in the CDR3. CDR1 and CDR2 (germline): WNHNN, SYGVQD (reference sequence). This CDR3 reads CASSYAMRAPYF. Written as DNA, the CDR3 is TGTGCCAGCAGTTACGCTATGAGGGCTCCGTACTTC.

Of note for this clonotype: This beta chain came through as a stray read in a library set up for alpha chains, and its size says little. This chain links TRBV11-2 with TRBJ2-1; either TRBD1 or TRBD2 may fit D (5 bases each). Trimming removed 5 bases at V and 11 bases at J, with 13 bases between. Germline V CDR1 and CDR2: SGHAT, FQNNGV. CDR3 length: 12 amino acids. Here the CDR3 reads CASSPGPPKQFF. CDR3 coding DNA: TGTGCCAGCAGCCCGGGACCCCCTAAGCAGTTCTTC.

Comment on this clonotype: This beta chain is an unintended read in a library built for alpha chains; its size means little. The J gene is TRBJ1-2, the V gene TRBV6-1; TRBD1 aligns across 7 bases. This CDR3 spans 19 amino acids. Germline V gene lookup returns CDR1 MNHNS and CDR2 SASEGT. With 7 bases clipped from V and 4 bases from J, the junction kept 24 bases outside the gene matches. This chain's CDR3 is CASNEVPGQRLDRPYGYTF. CDR3 DNA: TGTGCCAGCAACGAAGTCCCGGGACAGCGACTGGATCGCCCCTATGGCTACACCTTC.

About this clonotype itself: Because the library targeted alpha chains, this beta chain is an off-target read whose size means little. V usage is TRBV6-2 or TRBV6-3 and J usage is TRBJ2-1, with TRBD2 matching over 11 bases. Germline-derived CDR1 and CDR2 are MNHEY and SVGEGT. The CDR3 contains 16 residues. The V and J ends lost 7 bases and 5 bases, in that order; junction bases with no gene match: 10. CDR3: CASMDTSGSSHNEQFF. The CDR3 DNA follows: TGTGCCAGCATGGATACTAGCGGGAGTTCCCACAATGAGCAGTTCTTC.

Points on this clonotype: Sequence at one end of the junction differs from germline and may be a read error. This beta chain is an off-target read within a library intended for alpha chains, so its frequency means little. This chain joins TRBV6-5 and TRBJ1-3; D is unclear. From germline, CDR1 is MNHEY and CDR2 SVGAGI. The CDR3 length is 15 residues. Here the CDR3 reads CASRTTSNPGYTIYF. For the CDR3, the DNA is TGTGCCAGCAGGACGACATCTAACCCTGGATACACCATATATTTT.

Concerning this clonotype itself: This beta chain is an off-target read within a library intended for alpha chains, so its frequency means little. CDR3 in DNA: TGTGCCAGCAGACCGGGGGCGCAGGGAGACACCATATATTTT. It yields the protein CASRPGAQGDTIYF. The V call is TRBV27, the J call TRBJ1-3; D perhaps matches TRBD1 (6 bases). The germline V gene has CDR1 MNHEY and CDR2 SMNVEV (reference sequence). This CDR3 is built from 14 residues. The V gene lost 6 bases and the J gene lost 8 bases, with 17 bases spanning the gap.

Comments on this clonotype: A library prepared for alpha chains yielded this beta chain as an off-target read; its size is of little meaning. The genes are TRBV6-2 or TRBV6-3 and TRBJ1-5, with TRBD1 as a possible D gene (6 bases). The germline CDR1 and CDR2 sequences are MNHEY and SVGEGT. Trimming left V 3 bases short and J 3 bases short, with 12 bases between. The CDR3 spans 15 residues. CDR3 loop: CASSYLGTNNQPQHF. DNA for the CDR3: TGTGCCAGCAGTTATCTGGGGACAAACAATCAGCCCCAGCATTTT.

As to this clonotype: This beta chain was picked up by a library intended for alpha chains and is off target, so its count carries little meaning. V gene TRBV6-2 or TRBV6-3 combines with J gene TRBJ1-2, with no clear D. Trimming took off 8 bases at V and 1 base at J, with 5 bases between the two ends. Germline CDR1 MNHEY, CDR2 SVGEGT. The CDR3 loop spans 11 amino acids. CDR3 DNA: TGTGCCAGCTGGGATAACTATGGCTACACCTTC. Protein product: CASWDNYGYTF.

Regarding this clonotype: Because this beta chain is a stray read in a library intended to capture alpha chains, its abundance should not be given much weight. This chain joins TRBV7-2 and TRBJ2-7; D is ambiguous. V was trimmed by 8 bases and J by 3 bases, leaving 14 bases between them. The CDR3 extends over 13 amino acids. Germline V lookup: CDR1 SGHTA, CDR2 FQGNSA. CDR3 nucleotides: TGTGCCAGCGACAACAGAGCGAGCTACGAGCAGTACTTC. This sequence encodes CASDNRASYEQYF.

Turning to this clonotype: Being off target in a library aimed at alpha chains, this beta chain has a size of little meaning. The rearrangement joins TRBV6-2 or TRBV6-3 to TRBJ2-7, with 8 bases that match TRBD1. Germline loops: CDR1 MNHEY, CDR2 SVGEGT. With V trimmed by 6 bases and J by 3 bases, 4 bases remained unmatched. CDR3 length equals 13 residues. The CDR3 spells CASRSTGDYEQYV. CDR3 in DNA: TGTGCCAGCAGGTCGACAGGGGACTACGAGCAGTACGTC.

To note about this clonotype: The size of this beta chain means little, since it is a stray read in a library made for alpha chains. The V call is TRBV6-2 or TRBV6-3, the J call TRBJ2-4; 7 bases align to TRBD1. Losses at the gene ends were 5 bases for V and 7 bases for J; bases not matched to a gene: 11. This CDR3 region has 15 residues. Germline lookup yields CDR1 MNHEY and CDR2 SVGEGT. DNA of the CDR3: TGTGCCAGCAGTGTCGAGGGGGCTAATTTTAACATTCAGTACTTC. It is translated as CASSVEGANFNIQYF.

Concerning this clonotype: This beta chain came through as a stray read in a library set up for alpha chains, and its size says little. CDR3 sequence (DNA): TGTGCCAGCAGTCCGGACATCTCCTACGAGCAGTACTTC. It specifies CASSPDISYEQYF. V and J are TRBV27 and TRBJ2-7; tentative D call: TRBD1 (5 bases). Trimming left V 5 bases short and J 0 bases short, with 8 bases between. Germline CDR1 reads MNHEY; CDR2 reads SMNVEV (reference sequence). This CDR3 is built from 13 residues.

As concerns this clonotype: This beta chain slipped into a library made for alpha chains as a stray read, so its size is not meaningful. The genes are TRBV27 and TRBJ1-6; D possibly corresponds to TRBD1 (6 bases). Germline CDR1 is MNHEY and CDR2 is SMNVEV (reference sequence). There are 16 residues in the CDR3. V shed 5 bases and J shed 9 bases, with 20 bases lying between them. CDR3 sequence: CASSPRGVIYGSPLHF. CDR3 nucleotides: TGTGCCAGCAGTCCTAGGGGGGTGATATACGGTTCACCCCTCCACTTT.

Points on this clonotype: In a library made to pick up alpha chains, this beta chain is a stray read with a size that means little. The V and J genes are TRBV20-1 and TRBJ2-1, with TRBD1 identical over 8 bases. Germline V gene data show CDR1 as DFQATT and CDR2 as SNEGSKA (reference sequence). The trim removed 4 bases at V and 9 bases at J, leaving 11 bases unmatched. The CDR3 consists of 14 residues. Written as DNA, the CDR3 is TGCAGTGCTATAAGACAGGGGATGTGGAGTGAGCAGTTCTTC. Translating gives CSAIRQGMWSEQFF.

As regards this clonotype: The size of this beta chain means little, since it is a stray read in a library made for alpha chains. CDR3 nucleotide sequence: TGTGCCAGCAGACTACATGCGAACACCGGGGAGCTGTTTTTT. This sequence encodes CASRLHANTGELFF. The V gene is TRBV3-1, the J gene TRBJ2-2; D gene unclear. V gave up 6 bases and J gave up 0 bases, with 8 bases separating them. Germline CDR1 reads LGHDT; CDR2 reads YNNKEL (reference sequence). There are 14 residues in the CDR3. Together with reference TRBV3-1 and TRBJ2-2, the CDR3 gives the full variable domain: DTAVSQTPKYLVTQMGNDKSIKCEQNLGHDTMYWYKQDSKKFLKIMFSYNNKELIINETVPNRFSPKSPDKAHLNLHINSLELGDSAVYFCASRLHANTGELFFGEGSRLTVL.

Comments on this clonotype: Because the library targeted alpha chains, this beta chain is an off-target read whose size means little. The rearrangement links TRBV24-1 to TRBJ2-1, with D hard to call. CDR1 KGHDR and CDR2 SFDVKD come from the germline V gene. The CDR3 runs to 15 residues. Between the trimmed V and J ends, which lost 1 base and 7 bases, there was a span of 13 bases. CDR3 in amino acids: CATSDFDEALNEQFF. The CDR3 DNA reads as TGTGCCACCAGTGATTTTGACGAGGCTTTGAATGAGCAGTTCTTC.

Note on this clonotype: With the library built for alpha chains, this beta chain is off target and its frequency is not meaningful. This chain uses TRBV6-6 with TRBJ2-7; 8 positions match TRBD1. The CDR3 is 13 residues long. Germline CDR1 MNHNY, CDR2 SVGAGI (reference sequence). V gave up 11 bases and J gave up 5 bases; unmatched junction bases: 11. In nucleotides, the CDR3 is TGTGCCGTCTCCGGACAGGGCGCCAACGAGCAGTACTTC. Protein sequence: CAVSGQGANEQYF.